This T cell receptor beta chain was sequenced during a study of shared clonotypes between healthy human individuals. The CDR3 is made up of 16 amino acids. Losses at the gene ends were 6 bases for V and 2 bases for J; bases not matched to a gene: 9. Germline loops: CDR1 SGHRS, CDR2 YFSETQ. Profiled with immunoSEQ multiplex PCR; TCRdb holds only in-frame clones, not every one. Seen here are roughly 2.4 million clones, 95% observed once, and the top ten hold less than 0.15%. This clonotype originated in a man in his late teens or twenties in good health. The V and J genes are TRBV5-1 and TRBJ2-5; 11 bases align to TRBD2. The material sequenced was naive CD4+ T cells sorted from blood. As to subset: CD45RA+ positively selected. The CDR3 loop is CASTLLAGGRQETQYF. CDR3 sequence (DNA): TGCGCCAGCACTTTGCTAGCGGGGGGTCGTCAAGAGACCCAGTACTTC.